This entry features one T cell receptor beta chain sequence. Its antigen target is currently unknown. Nothing much larger sits one base from this clone, and base qualities are not available. TCR beta CDR3 regions were sequenced from DNA using the immunoSEQ Assay. From the authors' description of their analysis: To compute T cell density, TCR beta template counts were normalized to usable DNA, which was estimated by amplifying housekeeping genes. Richness was estimated with the preseqR package, extrapolating to 400,000 templates for PBMC samples and 120,000 templates for tissue samples. Clonality was calculated as one minus Pielou's evenness. To identify tissue-enriched TCRs, differential abundance testing was run on productive amino-acid clonotypes with a minimum total count of 5 and an alpha of 0.1. Repertoire overlap between compartments was quantified with the Jaccard Index and Morisita Overlap Index. GLIPH grouped TCR beta CDR3s together with public tetramer-defined viral CDR3s, and a viral motif had to include at least three viral sequences and show V-gene enrichment. In TCRdb, the immuneACCESS table is reduced to in-frame sequences with V and J assigned. These tables do not hold every clone; where another copy was compared, an unresolved V gene accounts for under half, and the others remain unexplained. The DNA was the basis for D and trimming; V, J and clone size are from that table. The table for this sample lists 30,000 or so clones; roughly 90% of them were counted only once. The top ten hold 2% to 2.5% of the sample.

At diagnosis, tumor, uninvolved tumor-adjacent lung and peripheral blood were collected and then preserved as a mix of FFPE and fresh-frozen material. Blood samples were analyzed as peripheral blood mononuclear cells for TCR repertoire profiling. The sample is drawn from a study of T cells in localized non-small cell lung cancer (dated by TCRdb to 2020 to 2022). The study in broad terms: T cell repertoires of 200 to 250 early-stage NSCLC patients were analyzed, with tumors being compared against uninvolved tumor-adjacent lungs. The cohort was made up of fewer than 250 treatment-naive NSCLC patients whose localized lung tumors had been resected. Of the NSCLC patients, about 130 were male and around 99 were female, and the mean age was approximately 69 years. General conclusions and limits of the study: Since the design was exploratory, TCR variables were selected using unadjusted p-values with no false-discovery rate correction. Multi-region tumor sequencing was not performed, so intratumor heterogeneity could not be excluded. The highest T cell clonality was observed in uninvolved tumor-adjacent lung, where clonality exceeded that of tumor, suggesting that antigenic responses were more focused in uninvolved tumor-adjacent lung. Longer overall survival was associated with higher T cell density in blood, whereas shorter survival was associated with higher clonality in adjacent lung. A median of around 50 of the top 100 tumor clones turned up in the paired uninvolved adjacent lung, and under 30 of those clones also ranked among the top 100 of that same adjacent lung.

Unmatched junction bases come to 5, with V trimmed by 3 bases and J by 7 bases. Spanning cysteine to phenylalanine, the CDR3 consists of 14 amino acids. The DNA shown is the 42-base CDR3, in frame from base 1. Based on the germline V gene (reference sequence), the CDR1 and CDR2 sequences are LNHDA and SQIVND. The chain is made from TRBV19 and TRBJ2-5, and 10 bases in between align with TRBD1. Sequencing was performed on peripheral blood, taken before any cancer treatment. This receptor was identified in an older female donor with stage I lung adenocarcinoma. The CDR3 sequence is CASSIAGQGSTQYF. The DNA reads TGTGCCAGTAGTATTGCGGGACAGGGGTCGACCCAGTACTTC.